The clone carrying this T cell receptor beta chain has just one count. Its antigen is unknown. CDR1 SGDLS and CDR2 YYNGEE come from the germline V gene. V was clipped by 5 bases and J by 5 bases, with 8 bases between them. The CDR3 is 11 amino acids. The data derive from a study of T cells in Graves' hyperthyroidism and ophthalmopathy. Study results and caveats: Blood also held most thyroid clonotypes expanded beyond 0.001.

Amplification yielded TCR beta CDR3 regions, with RNA transcripts as the source. TCR CDR3 underwent first-round RT-PCR with the HTBI primer set. MiXCR, applied by TCRdb to the multiplex PCR reads, yields one record per CDR3 protein. The sample consists of a few hundred thousand distinct CDR3 sequences, around 46% of them appearing once. The sample taken for sequencing was peripheral blood or thyroid tissue (not recorded which). The TCR was taken from an adult woman with Graves' disease, either hyperthyroidism or ophthalmopathy (not recorded which). V usage is TRBV9 and J usage is TRBJ2-7; no reliable D call. The CDR3 DNA follows: TGTGCCAGCAGAGTACACAACGAGCAGTACTTC. Residues: CASRVHNEQYF. Supplemented by reference TRBV9 and TRBJ2-7, the full variable domain reads DSGVTQTPKHLITATGQRVTLRCSPRSGDLSVYWYQQSLDQGLQFLIQYYNGEERAKGNILERFSAQQFPDLHSELNLSSLELGDSALYFCASRVHNEQYFGPGTRLTVT.